The next 2 T cell receptor beta chains were all read from a single sample in a study of shared clonotypes between healthy human individuals. Generated by immunoSEQ multiplex PCR, the TCRdb table keeps only in-frame clones and is missing some. The sample holds just over 2,000,000 clones, about 95% seen once. In the naive CD8 group, cells lacked CD45RO and were positively selected for CCR7, so terminally differentiated effector memory CD45RA+ cells were left out. Source material: naive CD8+ T cells sorted from blood. These receptors were obtained from a man aged 18 to 29 in good health.

V and J are TRBV9 and TRBJ1-1, with a tentative D call TRBD1 (5 bases). CDR1 is SGDLS and CDR2 is YYNGEE in the germline V gene. V lost 3 bases, J lost 1 base, and 16 bases lay in between. The CDR3 extends over 16 amino acids. The CDR3 sequence is CASSATSGTWNTEAFF. The CDR3 DNA sequence: TGTGCCAGCAGCGCGACATCCGGGACTTGGAACACTGAAGCTTTCTTT.

The J gene is TRBJ2-7, the V gene TRBV6-1; 8 positions agree with TRBD1. V lost 6 bases to trimming and J lost 1 base; unmatched junction nucleotides: 5. Germline assignment: CDR1 MNHNS and CDR2 SASEGT. The CDR3 consists of 14 residues. The CDR3: CASSPTGDSYEQYF. CDR3 sequence (DNA): TGTGCCAGCAGCCCGACAGGGGATTCCTACGAGCAGTACTTC.